This passage covers 13 T cell receptor beta chains from one sample sequenced in a study of blood T cell repertoires in COVID-19. Using immunoSEQ multiplex PCR, the repertoire was profiled, and TCRdb retains in-frame clones only, with some absent. Among roughly 200,000 clones listed, around 77% were seen once. Sequenced: peripheral blood. These receptors were obtained from a man aged 70 or older with active or convalescent COVID-19.

The rearrangement joins TRBV10-2 to TRBJ1-1; D gene uncertain. V lost 3 bases, J lost 8 bases, and 10 bases lay in between. From germline, CDR1 is WSHSY and CDR2 SAAADI. CDR3 size: 12 residues. CDR3 sequence: CASSDQHMEAFF. The CDR3 DNA follows: TGCGCCAGCAGTGACCAACACATGGAAGCTTTCTTT.

The CDR3: CASSSQTGNYGYTF. The CDR3 DNA reads TGTGCCAGCAGCTCTCAGACAGGAAACTATGGCTACACCTTC. The chain links TRBV5-4 to TRBJ1-2; possible D gene TRBD1, 6 bases. The V and J ends lost 3 bases and 2 bases respectively, with 11 bases between them. Germline V gene lookup returns CDR1 SGHNT and CDR2 YYREEE (reference sequence). CDR3 length equals 14 residues.

This rearrangement joins TRBV11-2 to TRBJ2-7, with 7 bases fitting TRBD1. The V and J ends lost 5 bases and 4 bases, in that order; junction bases with no gene match: 5. The CDR3 has 13 residues. CDR1 SGHAT and CDR2 FQNNGV come from the germline V gene. CDR3 amino acids: CASSPIQGYEQYF. As DNA, the CDR3 is TGTGCCAGCAGCCCAATACAGGGGTACGAGCAGTACTTC.

The CDR3 is CASSQSGSTDTQYF. DNA for the CDR3: TGCGCCAGCAGCCAAAGCGGGAGCACAGATACGCAGTATTTT. The chain is built from TRBV5-1 and TRBJ2-3; tentative D call: TRBD2 (6 bases). The length of the CDR3 is 14 residues. V was cut by 4 bases and J by 0 bases, with 9 bases left in between. Germline lookup yields CDR1 SGHRS and CDR2 YFSETQ.

The chain carries TRBV4-2 and TRBJ2-1, with TRBD2 identical over 8 bases. The CDR3 has 15 residues. Germline lookup yields CDR1 LGHNA and CDR2 YNFKEQ. J was trimmed by 6 bases and V by 3 bases; bases with no gene match: 7. The CDR3 spells CASSQDPGGANEQFF. The CDR3 DNA follows: TGTGCCAGCAGCCAGGATCCCGGGGGGGCCAATGAGCAGTTCTTC.

The chain carries TRBV7-8 and TRBJ2-1; TRBD2 matches at 8 bases. CDR3 length equals 15 residues. Trimming took 4 bases from V and 3 from J; bases not matched to a gene: 5. Per the germline V gene, CDR1 is SGHVS and CDR2 is FQNEAQ. This CDR3 reads CASSSQAGGYNEQFF. CDR3 nucleotide sequence: TGTGCCAGCAGCTCTCAGGCGGGGGGCTACAATGAGCAGTTCTTC.

The genes are TRBV28 and TRBJ1-5; 7 nucleotides line up with TRBD1. V trimming: 3 bases; J trimming: 3 bases; junction bases outside the gene matches: 5. CDR1 and CDR2 (germline): MDHEN, SYDVKM. This CDR3 is 15 amino acids long. In nucleotides, the CDR3 is TGTGCCAGCAGTTTGCCAACAGGGGACAATCAGCCCCAGCATTTT. Its translation is CASSLPTGDNQPQHF. Supplemented by reference TRBV28 and TRBJ1-5, the full variable domain reads DVKVTQSSRYLVKRTGEKVFLECVQDMDHENMFWYRQDPGLGLRLIYFSYDVKMKEKGDIPEGYSVSREKKERFSLILESASTNQTSMYLCASSLPTGDNQPQHFGDGTRLSIL.

The rearrangement uses TRBV7-9 and TRBJ2-7; possibly TRBD1 for D (6 bases). V lost 0 bases and J 2 bases, leaving 11 bases between the germline ends. From germline, CDR1 is SEHNR and CDR2 FQNEAQ (reference sequence). This CDR3 is built from 15 residues. CDR3 nucleotide sequence: TGTGCCAGCAGCTTAGCAGGGGACAAAGCCTACGAGCAGTACTTC. It encodes CASSLAGDKAYEQYF.

This clone appeared once. The chain carries TRBV6-5 and TRBJ1-2; TRBD1 is a possible D gene (5 bases). CDR1 MNHEY and CDR2 SVGAGI come from the germline V gene. The CDR3 has 12 residues. The V and J ends lost 2 bases and 10 bases respectively, with 11 bases between them. The chain's CDR3 is CASSYDAGIYTF. CDR3 bases: TGTGCCAGCAGTTACGACGCAGGGATCTACACCTTC.

The chain links TRBV7-6 to TRBJ2-2; 12 nucleotides agree with TRBD1. The CDR3 extends over 17 amino acids. Germline lookup yields CDR1 SGHVS and CDR2 FNYEAQ. Trimming took 3 bases from V and 4 from J; bases not matched to a gene: 6. The CDR3 spells CASSFPGQGAGTGELFF. The CDR3 DNA sequence: TGTGCCAGCAGCTTCCCGGGACAGGGGGCGGGCACCGGGGAGCTGTTTTTT.

This clone occurred once. The V and J genes are TRBV12-3 or TRBV12-4 and TRBJ1-2, with TRBD1 as a possible D gene (5 bases). V shed 0 bases and J shed 7 bases, with 9 bases lying between them. CDR3 size: 13 residues. This chain's CDR3 is CASSLAGTGGYTF. The CDR3 DNA reads TGTGCCAGCAGTTTAGCAGGGACTGGTGGCTACACCTTC.

This chain links TRBV4-2 with TRBJ2-5, with 10 bases identical to TRBD2. V gave up 0 bases and J gave up 4 bases; unmatched junction bases: 8. The CDR3 is 17 residues long. Germline CDR1 and CDR2: LGHNA and YNFKEQ. CDR3 sequence reads: CASSQEIELAGPETQYF. CDR3 nucleotide sequence: TGTGCCAGCAGCCAAGAAATTGAACTAGCGGGGCCAGAGACCCAGTACTTC.

The chain links TRBV28 to TRBJ1-2, with 9 bases identical to TRBD1. Germline lookup yields CDR1 MDHEN and CDR2 SYDVKM. The junction had 12 bases not matched to a gene; V was cut back by 5 bases and J by 8 bases. The CDR3 loop spans 15 amino acids. DNA of the CDR3: TGTGCCAGCAGTGCCCAACAGGGGGCAGTCCAAGGCTACACCTTC. This gives the protein CASSAQQGAVQGYTF.